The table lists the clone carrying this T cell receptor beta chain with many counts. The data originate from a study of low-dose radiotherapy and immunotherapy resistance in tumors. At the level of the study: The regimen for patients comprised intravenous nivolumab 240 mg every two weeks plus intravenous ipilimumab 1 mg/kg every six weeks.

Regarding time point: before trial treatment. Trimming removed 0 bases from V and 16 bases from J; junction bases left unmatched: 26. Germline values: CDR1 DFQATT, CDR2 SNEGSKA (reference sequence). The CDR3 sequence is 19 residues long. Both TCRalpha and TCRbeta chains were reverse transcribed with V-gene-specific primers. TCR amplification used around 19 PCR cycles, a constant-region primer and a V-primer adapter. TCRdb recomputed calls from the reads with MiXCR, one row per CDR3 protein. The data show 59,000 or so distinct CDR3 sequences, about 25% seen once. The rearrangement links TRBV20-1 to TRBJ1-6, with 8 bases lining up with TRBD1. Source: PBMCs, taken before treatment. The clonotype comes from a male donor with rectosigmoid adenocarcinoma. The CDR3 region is CSARDPGTGRGIGRRTLHF. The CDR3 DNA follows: TGCAGTGCTAGAGATCCCGGGACAGGACGGGGAATAGGGCGAAGAACACTCCACTTT.